The 27 T cell receptor beta chains below were found in one sample sequenced in a study of cytomegalovirus exposure and HLA in healthy donors. Primers: 60 Vbeta forward and 13 Jbeta reverse. TCRdb's table, derived via immunoSEQ multiplex PCR, lists solely in-frame clones and lacks some. Counted here are about 60,000 clones, around four fifths occurring once; the ten biggest clones make up 1.6%. What was sequenced was PBMCs. Receptors were obtained from a man aged 25-40 years in good health and CMV-seronegative.

The genes are TRBV7-2 and TRBJ1-1, with a tentative D call TRBD1 (6 bases). The CDR3 consists of 13 residues. Trimming pared 5 bases from V and 1 base from J, leaving 8 bases between. Germline CDR1 reads SGHTA; CDR2 reads FQGNSA. CDR3 amino acids: CASSPGQNTEAFF. The CDR3 DNA follows: TGTGCCAGCAGCCCGGGACAGAACACTGAAGCTTTCTTT. Filled out from reference TRBV7-2 and TRBJ1-1, the complete variable domain reads GAGVSQSPSNKVTEKGKDVELRCDPISGHTALYWYRQSLGQGLEFLIYFQGNSAPDKSGLPSDRFSAERTGGSVSTLTIQRTQQEDSAVYLCASSPGQNTEAFFGQGTRLTVV.

V gene TRBV10-3 combines with J gene TRBJ1-2; the match to TRBD1 covers 12 bases. J was trimmed by 8 bases and V by 6 bases; bases with no gene match: 10. Germline CDR1 is ENHRY and CDR2 is SYGVKD. This CDR3 is 15 amino acids long. CDR3 DNA: TGTGCCATCAGGGTTCCGGGACAGGGGGCAGGAGGCTACACCTTC. Its protein is CAIRVPGQGAGGYTF.

This chain connects TRBV5-8 to TRBJ2-1; a possible D gene is TRBD1 (6 bases). The V end lost 4 bases, the J end lost 4 bases, and 27 bases lay between the germline ends. Germline V CDR1 and CDR2: SGHTS, YDEGEE. The CDR3 loop spans 19 amino acids. The chain's CDR3 is CASSPTGSSSGIPYNEQFF. The CDR3 nucleotides read TGTGCCAGCAGCCCCACAGGGAGTTCATCCGGAATCCCTTACAATGAGCAGTTCTTC. The entire variable domain, with the rest obtained from reference TRBV5-8 and TRBJ2-1, is as follows: EAGVTQSPTHLIKTRGQQATLRCSPISGHTSVYWYQQALGLGLQFLLWYDEGEERNRGNFPPRFSGRQFPNYSSELNVNALELEDSALYLCASSPTGSSSGIPYNEQFFGPGTRLTVL.

The chain has TRBV7-9 and TRBJ1-2; TRBD1 agrees at 7 bases. From germline, CDR1 is SEHNR and CDR2 FQNEAQ (reference sequence). Trimming took 2 bases from V and 8 from J; bases not matched to a gene: 11. The CDR3 totals 15 residues. For the CDR3, the DNA is TGTGCCAGCAGCTTATGGGACACAGGGGCGCTGGGCTACACCTTC. Translating gives CASSLWDTGALGYTF.

The V call is TRBV19, the J call TRBJ2-1; D is perhaps TRBD1 (5 bases). V was trimmed by 3 bases and J by 3 bases, leaving 15 bases between them. This CDR3 is built from 16 residues. CDR1 is LNHDA and CDR2 is SQIVND in the germline V gene (reference sequence). This CDR3 is CASSIQGKSIYNEQFF. The CDR3 nucleotides are TGTGCCAGTAGTATCCAGGGTAAATCCATCTACAATGAGCAGTTCTTC.

The J gene is TRBJ1-1, the V gene TRBV9; D may be TRBD1 (5 bases). V dropped 3 bases and J dropped 3 bases, with 12 bases sitting between them. The germline gives CDR1 SGDLS, CDR2 YYNGEE. The CDR3 runs 14 residues. The CDR3 sequence is CASSESREYTEAFF. CDR3 sequence (DNA): TGTGCCAGCAGCGAGTCCAGGGAATACACTGAAGCTTTCTTT. The full variable domain, its missing parts supplied by reference TRBV9 and TRBJ1-1, is DSGVTQTPKHLITATGQRVTLRCSPRSGDLSVYWYQQSLDQGLQFLIQYYNGEERAKGNILERFSAQQFPDLHSELNLSSLELGDSALYFCASSESREYTEAFFGQGTRLTVV.

This clone was picked up one time. The gene calls are TRBV25-1 and TRBJ2-2; D not certain. The CDR3 is made up of 13 amino acids. V lost 7 bases and J 3 bases, leaving 9 bases between the germline ends. The germline CDR1 and CDR2 sequences are MGHDK and SYGVNS. The CDR3 region has the DNA TGTGCCAGCACCCGACATCACACCGGGGAGCTGTTTTTT. It is translated as CASTRHHTGELFF.

The chain carries TRBV4-1 and TRBJ2-3; 8 nucleotides line up with TRBD2. J lost 0 bases, V lost 0 bases, and 5 bases had no gene match. The CDR3 extends over 17 amino acids. Germline loops: CDR1 MGHRA, CDR2 YSYEKL. DNA for the CDR3: TGCGCCAGCAGCCAAGAGTTCACTAGCGGTAGCACAGATACGCAGTATTTT. Translation gives CASSQEFTSGSTDTQYF.

This clone was detected once. V is TRBV4-2 and J is TRBJ2-1; 12 positions match TRBD2. The CDR3 has 15 residues. Germline V CDR1 and CDR2: LGHNA, YNFKEQ. J lost 8 bases, V lost 1 base, and 3 bases had no gene match. This CDR3 reads CASSQGLAGVDEQFF. DNA for the CDR3: TGTGCCAGCAGCCAAGGACTAGCGGGAGTCGATGAGCAGTTCTTC.

The genes are TRBV6-5 and TRBJ1-2; perhaps TRBD1 as D (5 bases). This CDR3 comprises 15 residues. Trimming stripped 5 bases from V and 1 base from J, with 14 bases between. Per germline, CDR1 MNHEY and CDR2 SVGAGI. The CDR3 DNA sequence: TGTGCCAGCAGTGCGAACCCCAGGGTTAACTATGGCTACACCTTC. This encodes CASSANPRVNYGYTF.

This clone was seen once. V gene TRBV2 combines with J gene TRBJ2-1; no firm D call. CDR1 is SNHLY and CDR2 is FYNNEI in the germline V gene. The CDR3 is 12 amino acids. Trimming took 4 bases from V and 6 from J, leaving 7 bases between them. The CDR3 region has the DNA TGTGCCAGCAGTGGGCCTGGCAATGAGCAGTTCTTC. This translates into CASSGPGNEQFF.

This clone was seen only once. The chain links TRBV30 to TRBJ1-3, with TRBD1 matching 7 bases. The germline CDR1 and CDR2 sequences are GTSNPN and SVGIG (reference sequence). The CDR3 consists of 15 residues. The V gene end was trimmed by 2 bases and the J gene end by 1 base; junction bases not matched to a gene: 5. The CDR3 DNA sequence: TGTGCCTGGAGTAGGGGGCTTAGTTCTGGAAACACCATATATTTT. Its translation: CAWSRGLSSGNTIYF.

This chain uses TRBV29-1 with TRBJ2-5; 7 nucleotides align to TRBD2. The DNA end favors TRBJ2-7, so the J call may be wrong. CDR3 length: 11 residues. Germline assignment: CDR1 SQVTM and CDR2 ANQGSEA. The CDR3 DNA is TGCAGCGTGGGGACTACCTACGAGCAGTACTTC. Residues: CSVGTTYEQYF.

V gene TRBV5-1 combines with J gene TRBJ1-2; D is unresolved. The CDR3 has 14 amino acids. V gave up 4 bases and J gave up 1 base, with 11 bases separating them. From germline, CDR1 is SGHRS and CDR2 YFSETQ. CDR3 in DNA: TGCGCCAGCAGCACTAGCGGACTTAACTATGGCTACACCTTC. It is translated as CASSTSGLNYGYTF.

In this sample, this clone turned up once. The V call is TRBV5-1, the J call TRBJ2-1; a weak D match, TRBD2 (5 bases). Trimming shortened V by 1 base and J by 2 bases, and 7 bases separated the two germline ends. This CDR3 spans 14 amino acids. Germline lookup yields CDR1 SGHRS and CDR2 YFSETQ. CDR3 sequence reads: CASSLLATYNEQFF. The CDR3 nucleotides read TGCGCCAGCAGCTTGCTAGCCACCTACAATGAGCAGTTCTTC.

The genes are TRBV18 and TRBJ1-1, with D hard to call. Deletions cut 3 bases from V and 0 bases from J, with 14 bases between. Per the germline V gene, CDR1 is KGHSH and CDR2 is LQKENI. There are 16 residues in the CDR3. This chain's CDR3 is CASSPPSTGMNTEAFF. The CDR3 DNA reads TGTGCCAGCTCACCGCCGTCGACGGGGATGAACACTGAAGCTTTCTTT.

The V call is TRBV25-1, the J call TRBJ1-1; no clear D. The V gene's germline CDR1 is MGHDK and CDR2 SYGVNS. The CDR3 consists of 14 residues. V was shortened by 1 base and J by 2 bases, with 8 bases between the two germline ends. CDR3: CASSESRINTEAFF. Written as DNA, the CDR3 is TGTGCCAGCAGTGAATCGCGTATTAACACTGAAGCTTTCTTT.

V usage is TRBV18 and J usage is TRBJ2-1, with D perhaps matching TRBD2 (5 bases). Trimming removed 3 bases at V and 9 bases at J, with 12 bases between. Germline V gene data show CDR1 as KGHSH and CDR2 as LQKENI. The CDR3 covers 13 residues. The CDR3 protein is CASSPGVIGEQFF. DNA of the CDR3: TGTGCCAGCTCACCCGGGGTTATCGGTGAGCAGTTCTTC.

The chain uses TRBV6-5 and TRBJ1-2, with a possible D match to TRBD1 (5 bases). The CDR3 covers 15 residues. V shed 0 bases and J shed 4 bases, with 12 bases lying between them. The germline V gene encodes CDR1 MNHEY and CDR2 SVGAGI. CDR3 residues: CASSYSRPGSYGYTF. CDR3 sequence (DNA): TGTGCCAGCAGTTACTCGAGACCAGGGTCCTATGGCTACACCTTC.

The chain couples TRBV2 to TRBJ1-1, with D hard to call. Per germline, CDR1 SNHLY and CDR2 FYNNEI. The CDR3 consists of 13 residues. Trimming shortened V by 9 bases and J by 6 bases, and 17 bases separated the two germline ends. CDR3 protein: CASALGGGSEAFF. Here the CDR3 DNA reads TGTGCCAGTGCTCTCGGTGGAGGTTCTGAAGCTTTCTTT.

The rearrangement joins TRBV9 to TRBJ2-1; D is unclear. Trimming removed 0 bases from V and 0 bases from J, with 13 bases in between. This CDR3 contains 17 residues. CDR1 and CDR2 (germline): SGDLS, YYNGEE. CDR3 sequence: CASSVDLVPSSYNEQFF. The CDR3 DNA reads as TGTGCCAGCAGCGTAGATCTAGTGCCGAGCTCCTACAATGAGCAGTTCTTC.

The chain is built from TRBV7-2 and TRBJ1-2; D unclear. The CDR3 has 13 amino acids. Germline values: CDR1 SGHTA, CDR2 FQGNSA. Trimming left V 2 bases short and J 7 bases short, with 11 bases between. CDR3 amino acids: CASSLLSFGGYTF. The DNA for the CDR3 is TGTGCCAGCAGCTTATTATCTTTCGGTGGCTACACCTTC.

The chain couples TRBV6-1 to TRBJ1-1, with D unresolved. From germline, CDR1 is MNHNS and CDR2 SASEGT. There are 15 residues in the CDR3. V was cut by 7 bases and J by 1 base, with 16 bases left in between. CDR3 sequence (DNA): TGTGCCAGCACCGCCTGGTCCAGATCGAACACTGAAGCTTTCTTT. Translation: CASTAWSRSNTEAFF.

This chain connects TRBV30 to TRBJ1-6, with 7 bases aligning to TRBD1. CDR1 GTSNPN and CDR2 SVGIG come from the germline V gene (reference sequence). The CDR3 totals 12 residues. The ends lost 7 bases at V and 7 bases at J; junction bases unmatched: 4. Here the CDR3 DNA reads TGTGCCTATGGGACAGAGAATTCACCCCTCCACTTT. This sequence encodes CAYGTENSPLHF.

The table lists this clone with a few counts. The same CDR3 also results from other DNA sequences found in this sample. The chain links TRBV9 to TRBJ1-2; 11 bases fit TRBD1. Losses at the gene ends were 0 bases for V and 5 bases for J; bases not matched to a gene: 6. Germline loops: CDR1 SGDLS, CDR2 YYNGEE. This CDR3 comprises 16 residues. The CDR3 loop reads CASSVGGQGAGYGYTF. The CDR3 DNA reads TGTGCCAGCAGCGTAGGAGGACAGGGGGCCGGGTATGGCTACACCTTC.

The chain has TRBV5-5 and TRBJ2-1; 7 bases are shared with TRBD1. Germline V gene data show CDR1 as SGHKS and CDR2 as YYEKEE (reference sequence). V lost 6 bases to trimming and J lost 2 bases; unmatched junction nucleotides: 8. CDR3 size: 15 residues. The CDR3 DNA reads as TGTGCCAGCAACCTGATCCAGGGGGCCTACAATGAGCAGTTCTTC. This encodes CASNLIQGAYNEQFF.

This clone was counted a few times. This chain connects TRBV6-1 to TRBJ2-1; TRBD2 agrees at 14 bases. This CDR3 contains 16 residues. Germline CDR1 reads MNHNS; CDR2 reads SASEGT. Trimming took 4 bases from V and 7 from J; bases not matched to a gene: 6. DNA for the CDR3: TGTGCCAGCAGTGGGCGGACTAGCGGGAGGAATAATGAGCAGTTCTTC. It codes for CASSGRTSGRNNEQFF.